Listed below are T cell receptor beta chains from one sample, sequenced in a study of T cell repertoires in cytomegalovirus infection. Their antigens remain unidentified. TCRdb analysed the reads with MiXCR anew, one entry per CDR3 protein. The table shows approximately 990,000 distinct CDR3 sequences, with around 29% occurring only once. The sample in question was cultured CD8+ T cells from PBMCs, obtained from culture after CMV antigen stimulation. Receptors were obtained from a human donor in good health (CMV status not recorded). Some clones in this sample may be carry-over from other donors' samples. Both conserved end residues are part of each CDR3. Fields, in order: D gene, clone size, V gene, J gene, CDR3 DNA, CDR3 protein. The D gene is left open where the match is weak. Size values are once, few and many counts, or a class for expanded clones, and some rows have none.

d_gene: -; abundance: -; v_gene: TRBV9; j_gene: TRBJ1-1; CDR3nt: TGTGCCAGCAGCTTTCTCCATGGGAACACTGAAGCTTTCTTT; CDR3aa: CASSFLHGNTEAFF
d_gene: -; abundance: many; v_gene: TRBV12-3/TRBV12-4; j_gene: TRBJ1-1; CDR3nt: TGTGCCAGCAGTTTAAGCGGGTCGAACACTGAAGCTTTCTTT; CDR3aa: CASSLSGSNTEAFF
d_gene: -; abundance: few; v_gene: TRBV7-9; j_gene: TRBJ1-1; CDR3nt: TGTGCCAGCAGCCCGGAGGGAGACGGCGAAGCTTTCTTT; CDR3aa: CASSPEGDGEAFF
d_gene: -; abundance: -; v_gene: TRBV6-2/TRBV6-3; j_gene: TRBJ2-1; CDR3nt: TGTGCCAGCAGTTACACCCAGGGGTATATGGATGAGCAGTTCTTC; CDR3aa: CASSYTQGYMDEQFF
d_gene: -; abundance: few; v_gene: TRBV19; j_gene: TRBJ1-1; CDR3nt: TGTGCCAGTAGCTCATTGGCTCGGGCGAACACTGAAGCTTTCTTT; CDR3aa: CASSSLARANTEAFF
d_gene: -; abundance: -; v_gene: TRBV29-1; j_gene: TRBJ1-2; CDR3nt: TGCAGCGTTGAAGAGGCGGGGGGCTACACCTTC; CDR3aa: CSVEEAGGYTF
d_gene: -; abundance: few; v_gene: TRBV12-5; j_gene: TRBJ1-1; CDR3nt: TGTGCTAGTGGTTCCTCGGCCACTGAAGCTTTCTTT; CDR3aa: CASGSSATEAFF
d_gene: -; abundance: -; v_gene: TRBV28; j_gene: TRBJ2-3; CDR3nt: TGTGCCAGCAAGCACCGTCCAATGACTTATACGCAGTATTTT; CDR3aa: CASKHRPMTYTQYF
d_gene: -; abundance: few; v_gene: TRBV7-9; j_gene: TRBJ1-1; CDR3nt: TGTGCCAGCAGCTTCGGGACTTCGGGCACTGAAGCTTTCTTT; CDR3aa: CASSFGTSGTEAFF
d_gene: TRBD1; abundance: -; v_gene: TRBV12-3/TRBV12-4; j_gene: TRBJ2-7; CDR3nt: TGTGCCAGCAGTTTCATCCCCGACAGGGGAAGAGGCTACGAGCAGTACTTC; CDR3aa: CASSFIPDRGRGYEQYF
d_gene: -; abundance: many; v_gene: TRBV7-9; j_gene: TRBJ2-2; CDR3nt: TGTGCCAGCAGCCCCGACGGGGCGGCCACCGGGGAGCTGTTTTTT; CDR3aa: CASSPDGAATGELFF
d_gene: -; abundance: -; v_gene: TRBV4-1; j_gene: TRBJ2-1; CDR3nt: TGCGCCAGCAGCCAAGATCTGGAACAGTACAATGAGCAGTTCTTC; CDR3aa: CASSQDLEQYNEQFF
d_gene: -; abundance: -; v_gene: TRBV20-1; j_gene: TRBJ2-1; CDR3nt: TGCAGTGCTCCCTCGAGGGCGGAAAGGGGCAATGAGCAGTTCTTC; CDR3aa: CSAPSRAERGNEQFF
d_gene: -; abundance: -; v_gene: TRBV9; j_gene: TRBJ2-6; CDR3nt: TGTGCCAGCAGCGGAAACTCTGGGGCCAACGTCCTGACTTTC; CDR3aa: CASSGNSGANVLTF
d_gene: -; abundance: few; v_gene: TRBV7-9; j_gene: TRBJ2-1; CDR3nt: TGTGCCAGCAGCTCCCGGGCGGCCAGCCGGGGTGTGCAGTTCTTC; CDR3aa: CASSSRAASRGVQFF
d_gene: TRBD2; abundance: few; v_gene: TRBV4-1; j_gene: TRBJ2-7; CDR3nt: TGCGCCAGCAGCCAACGACAAACAGCGGGGACCTACGAGCAGTACTTC; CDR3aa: CASSQRQTAGTYEQYF
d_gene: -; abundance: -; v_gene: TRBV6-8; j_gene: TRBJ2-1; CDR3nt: TGTGCCAGCAGTTACTCGTCGATTTTGGAGGTCGCCCACAATGAGCAGTTCTTC; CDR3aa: CASSYSSILEVAHNEQFF
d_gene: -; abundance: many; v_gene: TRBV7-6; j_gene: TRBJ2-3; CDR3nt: TGTGCCAGCAGCTTGGGAGGGGGAATGAGCACAGATACGCAGTATTTT; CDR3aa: CASSLGGGMSTDTQYF
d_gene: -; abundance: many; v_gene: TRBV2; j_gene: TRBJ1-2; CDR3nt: TGTGCCAGCAGTGAAAATTGGTCAGGGCGTTCAAACTATGGCTACACCTTC; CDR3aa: CASSENWSGRSNYGYTF
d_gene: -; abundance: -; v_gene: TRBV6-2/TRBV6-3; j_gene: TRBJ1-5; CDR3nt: TGTGCCAGCAGTCCCCGCGGGGTAGGTCAGCCCCAGCATTTT; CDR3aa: CASSPRGVGQPQHF
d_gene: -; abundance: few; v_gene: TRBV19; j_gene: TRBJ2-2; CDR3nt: TGTGCCAGTATGAGAGGGACCGGGGAGCTGTTTTTT; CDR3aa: CASMRGTGELFF
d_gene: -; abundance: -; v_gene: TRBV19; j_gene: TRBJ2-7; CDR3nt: TGTGCCAGTAGTATAGGGGCGGAAGGGCCCGAGCAGTACTTC; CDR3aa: CASSIGAEGPEQYF
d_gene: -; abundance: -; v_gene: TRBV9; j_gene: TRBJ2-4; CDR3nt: TGTGCCAGCAGTGCAGAGACCAAAAACATTCAGTACTTC; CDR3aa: CASSAETKNIQYF
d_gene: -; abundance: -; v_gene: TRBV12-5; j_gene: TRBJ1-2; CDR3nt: TGTGCTAGTGGCCCTTGGACGGCTAACTATGGCTACACCTTC; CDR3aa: CASGPWTANYGYTF
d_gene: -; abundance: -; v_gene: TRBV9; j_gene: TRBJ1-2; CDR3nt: TGTGCCAGCAGCGGAACCGCGGGGCAGGGAGGTCCATCCTACACCTTC; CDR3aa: CASSGTAGQGGPSYTF
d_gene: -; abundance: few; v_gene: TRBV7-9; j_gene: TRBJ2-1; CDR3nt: TGTGCCAGCAACACGATAGGGGACCCCTACAATGAGCAGTTCTTC; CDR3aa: CASNTIGDPYNEQFF
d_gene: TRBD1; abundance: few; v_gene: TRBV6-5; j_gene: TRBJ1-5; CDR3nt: TGTGCCAGCAGTAACAGGGGGTCGAGTCAGCCCCAGCATTTT; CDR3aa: CASSNRGSSQPQHF